This T cell receptor beta chain was observed in a study of regulatory T cells in long-lasting Graves disease. General study points: Whereas roughly 1,000 public clonotypes were shared by new patients, persistent patients shared more, at about 2,500.

Through Arm-PCR of CDR3 regions and iRepertoire HTBI primers, TCR beta libraries were built. A single record per CDR3 protein comes from TCRdb applying MiXCR to the multiplex PCR reads. The data show about 440,000 distinct CDR3 sequences, with about a sixth seen just once and roughly 23% held by the top ten. This clonotype was seen at least ten times. Its antigen is unknown. The V gene end was trimmed by 4 bases and the J gene end by 3 bases; junction bases not matched to a gene: 11. CDR1 SNHLY and CDR2 FYNNEI come from the germline V gene. The CDR3 consists of 17 residues. Sample time point: newly diagnosed GD, antithyroid drugs for less than 3 months. RNA from PBMCs was the source of the TCR library. This sample was shared with a second study, whose subject was T cells in Graves' hyperthyroidism and ophthalmopathy. From that report: With the HTBI primer set, the TCR CDR3 went through a first round of RT-PCR.

The sample consisted of peripheral blood mononuclear cells (PBMCs), taken at new diagnosis, from a patient treated with antithyroid drugs. The genes are TRBV2 and TRBJ1-5; 8 nucleotides align to TRBD1. The receptor's source is a woman between 18 and 29 years old with Graves disease. The CDR3: CASSGPDRASTNQPQHF. The CDR3 nucleotides read TGTGCCAGCAGTGGGCCGGACAGGGCCTCTACCAATCAGCCCCAGCATTTT.